This T cell receptor beta chain is drawn from a study of Tregs in tolerant kidney transplant recipients. As for the study in general: Sorting of CD4+CD25+CD127- cells followed 3-day belatacept mixed lymphocyte reactions, sometimes with roughly 5-day graft donor restimulation.

CDR1 and CDR2 from the germline V gene are MNHEY and SVGAGI. This CDR3 has 14 residues. V was trimmed by 7 bases and J by 4 bases, leaving 16 bases between them. About this clone itself: What it binds is unknown.

Data came from immunoSEQ multiplex PCR; TCRdb stores just in-frame clones and leaves some out. Here the sample spans under 50,000 clones, roughly 95% being singletons. Source material: Tregs from blood cultured with allogeneic cells. This TCR came from a human donor in good health. V and J are TRBV6-5 and TRBJ1-2; D unclear. The CDR3, as DNA: TGTGCCAGCAACCCAAGAAGGACCAGCTATGGCTACACCTTC. Translating it yields CASNPRRTSYGYTF.